These 10 T cell receptor beta chains came from one sample sequenced in a study of OX40 agonist ivuxolimab in advanced cancers. Using immunoSEQ multiplex PCR, the repertoire was profiled, and TCRdb retains in-frame clones only, with some absent. The sample yields 45,000 to 55,000 clones, about 88% seen once. The specimen comprised CD4+ or CD8+ T cells sorted from blood, sampled in a trial of the OX40 agonist ivuxolimab. These TCRs come from an adult with an advanced solid tumor such as melanoma, head and neck, liver or kidney cancer.

V gene TRBV19 combines with J gene TRBJ1-2; D gene uncertain. The germline CDR1 and CDR2 sequences are LNHDA and SQIVND (reference sequence). V shed 1 base and J shed 0 bases, with 12 bases lying between them. The CDR3 has 16 amino acids. The CDR3 here is CASSIAPWAANYGYTF. In DNA, the CDR3 is TGTGCCAGTAGTATAGCTCCCTGGGCGGCTAACTATGGCTACACCTTC. Filled out from reference TRBV19 and TRBJ1-2, the complete variable domain reads DGGITQSPKYLFRKEGQNVTLSCEQNLNHDAMYWYRQDPGQGLRLIYYSQIVNDFQKGDIAEGYSVSREKKESFPLTVTSAQKNPTAFYLCASSIAPWAANYGYTFGSGTRLTVV.

This clone was detected only a few times. The rearrangement uses TRBV4-2 and TRBJ1-2; the D is unclear. This CDR3 comprises 15 residues. Germline V gene lookup returns CDR1 LGHNA and CDR2 YNFKEQ. V was pared by 4 bases and J by 5 bases, with 17 bases between. The CDR3 loop reads CASSLDIGREYGYTF. CDR3 nucleotide sequence: TGTGCCAGCAGCCTGGATATCGGGAGGGAATATGGCTACACCTTC.

This clone was counted a single time. CDR3 amino acids: CASSFPGARQETQYF. The CDR3 DNA follows: TGTGCCAGCAGCTTTCCTGGGGCCCGACAAGAGACCCAGTACTTC. The chain combines TRBV11-1 with TRBJ2-5; perhaps TRBD1 as D (5 bases). The CDR3 runs to 15 residues. V was cut by 3 bases and J by 2 bases, with 13 bases left in between. Germline CDR1 and CDR2: SGHAT and FQDESV (reference sequence).

The rearrangement links TRBV7-8 to TRBJ2-3, with 11 bases lining up with TRBD2. The CDR3 consists of 15 residues. Trimming cost V 5 bases and J 2 bases; bases outside gene matches: 3. Germline values: CDR1 SGHVS, CDR2 FQNEAQ. CDR3 amino acids: CASSKGLAATDTQYF. The DNA for the CDR3 is TGTGCCAGCAGCAAGGGACTAGCGGCCACAGATACGCAGTATTTT.

This chain joins TRBV18 and TRBJ2-7; 7 bases map to TRBD2. Germline CDR1 reads KGHSH; CDR2 reads LQKENI. CDR3 length equals 14 residues. The trim removed 2 bases at V and 4 bases at J, leaving 5 bases unmatched. The CDR3 sequence is CASSPSTSLYEQYF. In nucleotides, the CDR3 is TGTGCCAGCTCACCATCGACTAGCCTTTACGAGCAGTACTTC.

This chain connects TRBV15 to TRBJ2-5, with 7 positions matching TRBD1. The CDR3 has 14 residues. V lost 1 base to trimming and J lost 4 bases; unmatched junction nucleotides: 3. The germline CDR1 and CDR2 sequences are LNHNV and YYDKDF (reference sequence). CDR3 coding DNA: TGTGCCACCAGCAGAGTCTACAGGGGAGAGACCCAGTACTTC. Protein sequence: CATSRVYRGETQYF.

The chain couples TRBV28 to TRBJ1-2; 8 nucleotides line up with TRBD1. V dropped 6 bases and J dropped 4; count of bases not matched to a gene: 10. This CDR3 comprises 15 residues. The germline V gene encodes CDR1 MDHEN and CDR2 SYDVKM. In DNA form, the CDR3 reads TGTGCCAGCAGGGGCCGACAGGGGACGACCTATGGCTACACCTTC. It codes for CASRGRQGTTYGYTF.

The chain joins TRBV5-6 to TRBJ2-7; D uncertain. CDR3 size: 11 residues. The ends were cut back, 4 bases at V and 3 bases at J, with 5 bases in the middle. Germline V gives CDR1 SGHDT, CDR2 YYEEEE. The CDR3 DNA reads TGTGCCAGCAGCCGTCACTACGAGCAGTACTTC. Translated: CASSRHYEQYF.

The V gene is TRBV4-1, the J gene TRBJ2-3; the D gene is possibly TRBD1 (5 bases). Germline V lookup: CDR1 MGHRA, CDR2 YSYEKL. The length of the CDR3 is 15 residues. V was clipped by 0 bases and J by 1 base, with 8 bases between them. The CDR3, as DNA: TGCGCCAGCAGCCAAGATGGGGCTGGCACAGATACGCAGTATTTT. Protein: CASSQDGAGTDTQYF.

The CDR3 sequence is CASSVSTEGEQYF. The CDR3 DNA reads TGTGCCAGTAGTGTCTCGACAGAGGGCGAGCAGTACTTC. V and J are TRBV19 and TRBJ2-7; D is tentatively TRBD1 or TRBD2 (5 bases each). V was pared by 5 bases and J by 6 bases, with 14 bases between. In germline, CDR1 is LNHDA, CDR2 SQIVND (reference sequence). The CDR3 consists of 13 residues.